The rows below give T cell receptor beta chains drawn from one sample of a study of blood T cell repertoires in COVID-19. This table comes from immunoSEQ multiplex PCR, and its TCRdb copy is limited to in-frame clones, with some not included. The sample holds 10,000 to 15,000 clones, over 75% seen once. Sequencing was done on a sample of peripheral blood. The receptors come from a man of 80 years or more with acute or convalescent COVID-19. The CDR3 runs from the conserved cysteine through the conserved F or W. The D gene is left open where the match is weak. Clone size is stated in some rows and not others, as once, few, many or a class when expanded.

V gene	D gene	CDR3 length	J gene	clone size	CDR3 DNA	CDR3 protein
TRBV16	TRBD1	14	TRBJ1-2	NA	TGTGCCAGCAGCTTCAGACAGGGAGAGGTTGGCTACACCTTC	CASSFRQGEVGYTF
TRBV6-8	NA	18	TRBJ1-5	NA	TGTGCCAGCAGTACCAGAGTTAGGCGGCATTATAGCAATCAGCCCCAGCATTTT	CASSTRVRRHYSNQPQHF
TRBV7-9	TRBD1	14	TRBJ2-2	once	TGTGCCAGCAGCGACAGGGATTGGACCGGGGAGCTGTTTTTT	CASSDRDWTGELFF
TRBV18	NA	11	TRBJ1-4	NA	TGTGCCAGCTCGAACTCGGGGGAACTGTTTTTT	CASSNSGELFF
TRBV5-6	NA	13	TRBJ2-7	NA	TGTGCCAGCAGCCGTCACAGCTACTACGAGCAGTACTTC	CASSRHSYYEQYF
TRBV14	TRBD1	11	TRBJ1-2	NA	TGTGCCAGCGGACAGGGCTATGGCTACACCTTC	CASGQGYGYTF
TRBV5-5	NA	15	TRBJ2-5	once	TGTGCCAGCAGCTCCAAGGGGGGGCGTAAAGAGACCCAGTACTTC	CASSSKGGRKETQYF
TRBV7-8	NA	15	TRBJ1-2	NA	TGTGCCAGCAGCCGTCAGGGGCTCGCTAACTATGGCTACACCTTC	CASSRQGLANYGYTF
TRBV2	NA	15	TRBJ2-3	NA	TGTGCCAGCAGTGATCGCGGGGCTCGCACAGATACGCAGTATTTT	CASSDRGARTDTQYF
TRBV5-8	NA	15	TRBJ1-1	once	TGTGCCAGCAGCTTTGGGTCGGGTGTTAACACTGAAGCTTTCTTT	CASSFGSGVNTEAFF
TRBV6-5	NA	15	TRBJ2-2	NA	TGTGCCAGCAGTTCCAACCGACTTACAACCGGGGAGCTGTTTTTT	CASSSNRLTTGELFF
TRBV6-2/TRBV6-3	NA	12	TRBJ1-2	NA	TGTGCCAGCAGTTCCAACACCTATGGCTACACCTTC	CASSSNTYGYTF
TRBV25-1	TRBD2	16	TRBJ2-3	NA	TGTGCCAGCAGTGAATTCTTGCGGGGGGGCACAGATACGCAGTATTTT	CASSEFLRGGTDTQYF
TRBV29-1	TRBD1	15	TRBJ2-7	NA	TGCAGCGTTGAAGGGGGGACAGCAACCCCCTACGAGCAGTACTTC	CSVEGGTATPYEQYF
TRBV18	NA	15	TRBJ2-7	NA	TGTGCCAGCTCACCACCGAGGGGGACCTCCTACGAGCAGTACTTC	CASSPPRGTSYEQYF
TRBV6-5	NA	15	TRBJ2-4	NA	TGTGCCAGCAGCCGGGAGTGGGGGGGCCGAAACATTCAGTACTTC	CASSREWGGRNIQYF
TRBV7-8	TRBD2	16	TRBJ2-1	NA	TGTGCCAGCAGCTTAGCTTCGACTAGCGGGGGAAATGAGCAGTTCTTC	CASSLASTSGGNEQFF
TRBV19	NA	12	TRBJ2-7	NA	TGTGCCAGTAGTATCGACAGCCGGGAGCAGTACTTC	CASSIDSREQYF
TRBV7-2	TRBD1	16	TRBJ2-7	NA	TGTGCCAGCAGCCCCTATCCGGGACAGGTTTTGTACGAGCAGTACTTC	CASSPYPGQVLYEQYF
TRBV7-3	NA	14	TRBJ1-1	NA	TGTGCCAGCAGCTTGATCGAAGCGACCACTGAAGCTTTCTTT	CASSLIEATTEAFF
TRBV2	TRBD1	14	TRBJ2-3	NA	TGTGCCAGCAGCCCGGGACAGACCACAGATACGCAGTATTTT	CASSPGQTTDTQYF
TRBV7-2	TRBD1	16	TRBJ1-3	NA	TGTGCCAGCAGCTTAAAACAGGGGGGATCTGGAAACACCATATATTTT	CASSLKQGGSGNTIYF
TRBV9	NA	15	TRBJ1-1	NA	TGTGCCAGCAGCCCAGGGGTAGGCGTGAACACTGAAGCTTTCTTT	CASSPGVGVNTEAFF
TRBV3-1/TRBV3-2	TRBD2	16	TRBJ2-5	NA	TGTGCCAGCAGCCAAGATGCCGGGACTAGGGGTGGGACCCAGTACTTC	CASSQDAGTRGGTQYF
TRBV19	NA	15	TRBJ2-2	NA	TGTGCCAGTAAACTTGAGACATCGAACACCGGGGAGCTGTTTTTT	CASKLETSNTGELFF
TRBV3-1/TRBV3-2	TRBD2	13	TRBJ2-2	NA	TGTGCCAGCTCCGATCTAGCGGGCGGGGAGCTGTTTTTT	CASSDLAGGELFF
TRBV27	NA	14	TRBJ1-5	few	TGTGCCAGCAGTTTCTTGGGCTACAATCAGCCCCAGCATTTT	CASSFLGYNQPQHF
TRBV28	NA	15	TRBJ2-2	NA	TGTGCCAGCAGTTTAGGTCGGGGGTACACCGGGGAGCTGTTTTTT	CASSLGRGYTGELFF
TRBV28	NA	11	TRBJ2-7	NA	TGTGCCAGCAGTTCCAACTACGAGCAGTACTTC	CASSSNYEQYF
TRBV4-2	TRBD1	15	TRBJ2-1	NA	TGTGCCAGCAGCCAAGAAGCACAGGGGCACAATGAGCAGTTCTTC	CASSQEAQGHNEQFF
TRBV5-3	TRBD2	14	TRBJ2-1	NA	TGTGCCAGAAGCTTGAGCGGGGAAAAAAAGGGGCAGTTCTTC	CARSLSGEKKGQFF
TRBV5-1	TRBD2	14	TRBJ2-5	NA	TGCGCCAGTCGACAGCCGGGGGGCCAAGAGACCCAGTACTTC	CASRQPGGQETQYF
TRBV30	TRBD1	12	TRBJ1-2	NA	TGTGCCTGGGGACAGGGGGCTAGAGGCTACACCTTC	CAWGQGARGYTF
TRBV3-1/TRBV3-2	NA	15	TRBJ2-3	NA	TGTGCCAGCAGCCCAACCCTAGCCGGATCCGTTACGCAGTATTTT	CASSPTLAGSVTQYF
TRBV5-4	NA	13	TRBJ2-3	NA	TGTGCCAGCAGCTTAGCTAGTCAGAATACGCAGTATTTT	CASSLASQNTQYF
TRBV19	TRBD2	16	TRBJ2-1	once	TGTGCCACTACCGCTTTGGCGGGGGGATCCTACACTGAGCAGTTCTTC	CATTALAGGSYTEQFF
TRBV2	TRBD1	16	TRBJ1-2	few	TGTGCCAGCAGGCCAACAGAGGACAGGGTGTTTCGTGGCTACACCTTC	CASRPTEDRVFRGYTF
TRBV4-2	NA	17	TRBJ1-4	NA	TGTGCCAGCAGCCAAGATCTAGGTCCGGGAACAGAGTGGAAACTGTTTTTT	CASSQDLGPGTEWKLFF
TRBV7-2	TRBD1	15	TRBJ2-2	NA	TGTGCCAGCAGCCAGAGGACAGGGGGTACCGGGGAGCTGTTTTTT	CASSQRTGGTGELFF
TRBV6-5	TRBD1	14	TRBJ1-2	NA	TGTGCCAGCATTAGAGCCGGGACAGAATATGGCTACACCTTC	CASIRAGTEYGYTF
TRBV6-5	NA	15	TRBJ2-3	NA	TGTGCCAGCAGGAAAACTAGTTTGGGCTTGGATACGCAGTATTTT	CASRKTSLGLDTQYF
TRBV5-4	TRBD1	13	TRBJ1-2	medium-sized	TGTGCCAGCAGCTTGGAGGGGGCCGATGGCTACACCTTC	CASSLEGADGYTF